The entry that follows covers one T cell receptor beta chain sequence. Grouping used clinical history reported by participants in a survey and questionnaire. Germline assignment: CDR1 MNHEY and CDR2 SVGAGI. The CDR3 is 14 residues long. V lost 6 bases to trimming and J lost 5 bases, with 16 bases between them. The data stem from a study of blood T cell repertoires in COVID-19. Original analysis: Reference gene primer amplification yielded estimated nucleated cell counts. Here immunoSEQ multiplex PCR was the method, and the copy in TCRdb shows in-frame clones only, minus some. V, J and clone size reflect that table, while D and trimming were determined from the DNA. The sample has a few hundred thousand clones; 70% to 90% are singletons.

The chain has TRBV6-5 and TRBJ1-2; perhaps TRBD1 as D (6 bases). What was sequenced was PBMCs or T cells enriched from blood (not recorded which). This TCR derives from a woman aged 30 to 39 who had recovered from COVID-19. As DNA, the CDR3 is TGTGCCAGCAGCGCCGGGGGGCTAAGGTATGGCTACACCTTC. Residues: CASSAGGLRYGYTF.